A selection of T cell receptor beta chains follows, all from one sample in a study of blood T cell repertoires in COVID-19. The table came from immunoSEQ multiplex PCR; TCRdb's copy has only in-frame clones and leaves some out. This sample carries more than 80,000 clones, roughly 86% of them seen once, and the ten largest clones take more than 5.5%. The sample taken for sequencing was peripheral blood. The receptor source for this set is a man between 50 and 59 years old with active or convalescent COVID-19. Both conserved end residues are trimmed from each CDR3. Size tells how often a clone was seen (once, few, many) or the class of an expanded clone, and some rows leave it out.

TRBJ1-2 NA TRBV30 11 AWSVLAGDGYT
TRBJ2-5 NA TRBV7-9 13 ASSPRLAEKETQY
TRBJ1-1 NA TRBV28 13 ASRLVVPLNTEAF
TRBJ2-2 NA TRBV7-2 14 ASSPNRGLNTGELF
TRBJ1-2 NA TRBV4-2 10 ASSPEQNGYT
TRBJ1-1 NA TRBV2 11 ASSVKGATEAF
TRBJ1-1 NA TRBV29-1 11 SVVDPPNTEAF
TRBJ2-1 few TRBV18 12 ASSPQRGGGEQF
TRBJ1-1 NA TRBV4-2 11 ASSQDLERGAF
TRBJ1-1 NA TRBV2 13 ASSERGGLNTEAF
TRBJ2-1 NA TRBV10-2 12 ASRDRGAYNEQF
TRBJ1-4 NA TRBV5-1 13 ASSLDGSTNEKLF
TRBJ1-1 once TRBV19 12 ASSSNDRDTEAF
TRBJ2-3 once TRBV9 15 ASSVGSGGPFTDTQY
TRBJ2-5 NA TRBV19 13 ASSISRDRGKTQY
TRBJ1-5 NA TRBV28 14 ATEAGTSYSNQPQH
TRBJ2-2 NA TRBV3-1/TRBV3-2 14 ASSQYRTDHTGELF
TRBJ1-1 NA TRBV7-8 13 ASSPKGTGNTEAF
TRBJ2-7 NA TRBV3-1/TRBV3-2 14 ASSQDISGAFREQY
TRBJ1-3 NA TRBV6-4 17 ASSDSKITQTHSGNTIY
TRBJ2-5 NA TRBV13 12 ASSLVQVGETQY
TRBJ2-5 NA TRBV7-9 10 ASAQPGETQY
TRBJ1-4 NA TRBV2 10 ASAGGSEKLF
TRBJ2-3 NA TRBV12-3/TRBV12-4 10 ASTLTRGTQY
TRBJ1-6 few TRBV18 11 ASSPIGDSPLH
TRBJ1-1 NA TRBV7-2 13 ASSTWGHLNTEAF
TRBJ2-7 NA TRBV10-1 9 ASHRNYEQY
TRBJ1-1 NA TRBV12-3/TRBV12-4 11 ASRKGANTEAF
TRBJ1-1 NA TRBV19 12 ASSRQGGDTEAF
TRBJ2-5 few TRBV7-8 11 ASSLGQKETQY
TRBJ2-5 NA TRBV18 12 ASSPGGSQETQY
TRBJ2-5 NA TRBV7-2 11 ASSLGLAETQY
TRBJ1-6 NA TRBV6-2/TRBV6-3 14 ASSYSRQPVNSPLH
TRBJ2-3 NA TRBV19 14 ASSIGGGGRTDTQY
TRBJ2-5 NA TRBV11-2 14 ASSLPRGGVKETQY
TRBJ1-2 NA TRBV18 10 ASSRDREGYT
TRBJ2-3 once TRBV7-2 16 ASSLEASGGASADTQY
TRBJ2-2 once TRBV5-1 13 ASSLGQGYAGELF
TRBJ1-1 NA TRBV18 13 ASSPGQPMNTEAF
TRBJ1-2 NA TRBV9 11 ASSATGHYGYT
TRBJ2-5 once TRBV14 12 ASSQNGGRETQY
TRBJ1-1 NA TRBV6-5 13 ASNQWEGGHTEAF